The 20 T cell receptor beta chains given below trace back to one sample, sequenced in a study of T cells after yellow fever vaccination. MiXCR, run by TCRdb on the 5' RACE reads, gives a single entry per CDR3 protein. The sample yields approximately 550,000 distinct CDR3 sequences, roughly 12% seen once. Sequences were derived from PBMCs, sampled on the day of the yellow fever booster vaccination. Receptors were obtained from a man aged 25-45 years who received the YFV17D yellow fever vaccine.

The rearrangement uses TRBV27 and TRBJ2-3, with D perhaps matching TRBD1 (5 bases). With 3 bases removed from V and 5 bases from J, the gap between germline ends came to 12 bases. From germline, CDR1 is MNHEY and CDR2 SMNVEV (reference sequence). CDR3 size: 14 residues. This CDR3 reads CASSFGAPLDTQYF. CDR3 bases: TGTGCCAGCAGTTTTGGGGCACCTTTAGATACGCAGTATTTT.

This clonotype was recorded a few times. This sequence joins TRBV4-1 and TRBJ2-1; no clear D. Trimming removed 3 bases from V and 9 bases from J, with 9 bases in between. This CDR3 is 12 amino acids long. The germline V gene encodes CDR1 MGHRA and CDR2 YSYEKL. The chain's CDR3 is CASSHNYGEQFF. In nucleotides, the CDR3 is TGCGCCAGCAGCCACAATTACGGTGAGCAGTTCTTC.

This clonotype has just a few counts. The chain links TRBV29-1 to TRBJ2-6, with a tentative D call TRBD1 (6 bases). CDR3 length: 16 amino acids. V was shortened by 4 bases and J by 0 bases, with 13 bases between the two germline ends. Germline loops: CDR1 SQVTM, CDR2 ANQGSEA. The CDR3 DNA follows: TGCAGCGTTGTCGCCACAGGGAGCTCTGGGGCCAACGTCCTGACTTTC. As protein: CSVVATGSSGANVLTF.

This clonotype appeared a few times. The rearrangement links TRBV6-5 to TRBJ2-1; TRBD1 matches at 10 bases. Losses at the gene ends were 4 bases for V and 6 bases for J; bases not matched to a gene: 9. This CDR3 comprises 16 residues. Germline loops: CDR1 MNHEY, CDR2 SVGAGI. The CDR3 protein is CASSCSDWTGGNEQFF. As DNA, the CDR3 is TGTGCCAGCAGTTGCTCGGATTGGACAGGGGGCAATGAGCAGTTCTTC.

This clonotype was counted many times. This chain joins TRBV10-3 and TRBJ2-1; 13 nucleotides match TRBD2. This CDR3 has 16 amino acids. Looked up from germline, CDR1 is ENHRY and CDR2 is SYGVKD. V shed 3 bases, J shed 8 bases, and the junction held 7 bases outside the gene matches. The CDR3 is CAISDLTSGRMDEQFF. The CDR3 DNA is TGTGCCATCAGTGACTTGACTAGCGGGAGGATGGATGAGCAGTTCTTC.

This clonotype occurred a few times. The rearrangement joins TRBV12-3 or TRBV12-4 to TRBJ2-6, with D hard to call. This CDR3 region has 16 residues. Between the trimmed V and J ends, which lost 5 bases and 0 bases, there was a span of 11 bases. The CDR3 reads CASSTRRSSGANVLTF. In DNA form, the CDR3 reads TGTGCCAGCAGTACCCGTCGGAGCTCTGGGGCCAACGTCCTGACTTTC.

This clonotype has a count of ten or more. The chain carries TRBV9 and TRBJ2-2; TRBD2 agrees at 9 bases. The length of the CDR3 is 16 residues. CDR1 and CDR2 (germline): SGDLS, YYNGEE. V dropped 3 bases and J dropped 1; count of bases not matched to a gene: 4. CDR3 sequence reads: CASSATSGVNTGELFF. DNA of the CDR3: TGTGCCAGCAGCGCGACTAGCGGTGTGAACACCGGGGAGCTGTTTTTT.

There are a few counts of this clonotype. CDR3 nucleotides: TGTGCCAGCAGCTCATCCCCTGATGAGCAGTTCTTC. Translated, it gives CASSSSPDEQFF. V and J are TRBV7-2 and TRBJ2-1; D gene uncertain. This CDR3 spans 12 amino acids. The germline CDR1 and CDR2 sequences are SGHTA and FQGNSA. The V end was cut by 4 bases, the J end by 8 bases, with 9 bases between. The variable domain in full, with the rest retrieved from reference TRBV7-2 and TRBJ2-1, is GAGVSQSPSNKVTEKGKDVELRCDPISGHTALYWYRQSLGQGLEFLIYFQGNSAPDKSGLPSDRFSAERTGGSVSTLTIQRTQQEDSAVYLCASSSSPDEQFFGPGTRLTVL.

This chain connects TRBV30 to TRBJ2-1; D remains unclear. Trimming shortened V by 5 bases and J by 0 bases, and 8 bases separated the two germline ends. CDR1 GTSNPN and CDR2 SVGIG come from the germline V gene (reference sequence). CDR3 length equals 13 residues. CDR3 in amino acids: CAWAEYSYNEQFF. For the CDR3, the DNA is TGTGCCTGGGCAGAATACTCCTACAATGAGCAGTTCTTC. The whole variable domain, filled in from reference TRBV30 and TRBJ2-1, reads SQTIHQWPATLVQPVGSPLSLECTVEGTSNPNLYWYRQAAGRGLQLLFYSVGIGQISSEVPQNLSASRPQDRQFILSSKKLLLSDSGFYLCAWAEYSYNEQFFGPGTRLTVL.

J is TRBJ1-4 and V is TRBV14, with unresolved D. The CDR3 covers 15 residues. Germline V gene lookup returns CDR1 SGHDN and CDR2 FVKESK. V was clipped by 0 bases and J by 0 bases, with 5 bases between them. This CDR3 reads CASSQDGATNEKLFF. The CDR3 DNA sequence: TGTGCCAGCAGCCAAGATGGGGCAACTAATGAAAAACTGTTTTTT.

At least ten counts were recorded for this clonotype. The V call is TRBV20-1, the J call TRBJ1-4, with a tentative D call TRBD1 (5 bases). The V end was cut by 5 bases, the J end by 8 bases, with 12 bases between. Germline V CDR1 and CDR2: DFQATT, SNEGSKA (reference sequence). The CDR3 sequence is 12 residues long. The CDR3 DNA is TGCAGTGCTGGGGGGGATACCGAAAAACTGTTTTTT. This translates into CSAGGDTEKLFF.

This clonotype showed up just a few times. CDR3 coding DNA: TGTGCCAGCAGCTTGCATTACTCAAACCCCACAGATACGCAGTATTTT. Residues: CASSLHYSNPTDTQYF. The rearrangement joins TRBV11-2 to TRBJ2-3; D gene unclear. This CDR3 has 16 amino acids. Trimming pared 3 bases from V and 2 bases from J, leaving 15 bases between. CDR1 is SGHAT and CDR2 is FQNNGV in the germline V gene.

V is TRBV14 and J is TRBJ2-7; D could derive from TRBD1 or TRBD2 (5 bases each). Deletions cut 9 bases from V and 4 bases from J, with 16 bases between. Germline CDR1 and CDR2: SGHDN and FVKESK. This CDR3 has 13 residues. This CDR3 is CASRRDGKYEQYF. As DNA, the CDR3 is TGTGCCAGTAGAAGGGACGGGAAGTACGAGCAGTACTTC.

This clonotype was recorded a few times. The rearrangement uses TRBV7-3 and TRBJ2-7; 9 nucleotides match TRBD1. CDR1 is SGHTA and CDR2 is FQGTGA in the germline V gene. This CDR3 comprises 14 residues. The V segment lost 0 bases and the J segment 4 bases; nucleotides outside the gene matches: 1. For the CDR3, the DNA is TGTGCCAGCAGCTTAACGGGGACAGGGTACGAGCAGTACTTC. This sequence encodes CASSLTGTGYEQYF.

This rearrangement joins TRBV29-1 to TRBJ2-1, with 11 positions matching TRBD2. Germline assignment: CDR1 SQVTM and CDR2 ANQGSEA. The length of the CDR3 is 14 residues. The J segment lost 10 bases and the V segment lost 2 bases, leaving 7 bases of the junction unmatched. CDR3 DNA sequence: TGCAGCGTTGAAAGGAGGGTAGCGGGAGGGGAGCAGTTCTTC. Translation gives CSVERRVAGGEQFF.

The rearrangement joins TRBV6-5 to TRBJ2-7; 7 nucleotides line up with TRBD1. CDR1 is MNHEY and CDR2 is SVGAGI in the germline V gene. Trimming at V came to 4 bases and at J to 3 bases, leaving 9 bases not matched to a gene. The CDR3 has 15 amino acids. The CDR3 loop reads CASSSVSWDSYEQYF. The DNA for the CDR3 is TGTGCCAGCAGTTCGGTTTCCTGGGACAGCTACGAGCAGTACTTC.

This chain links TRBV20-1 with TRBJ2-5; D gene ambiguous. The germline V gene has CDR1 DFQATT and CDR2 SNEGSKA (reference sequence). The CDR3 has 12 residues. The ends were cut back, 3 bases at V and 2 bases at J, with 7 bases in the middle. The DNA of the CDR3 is TGCAGTGCTAGTTATAGACAAGAGACCCAGTACTTC. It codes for CSASYRQETQYF.

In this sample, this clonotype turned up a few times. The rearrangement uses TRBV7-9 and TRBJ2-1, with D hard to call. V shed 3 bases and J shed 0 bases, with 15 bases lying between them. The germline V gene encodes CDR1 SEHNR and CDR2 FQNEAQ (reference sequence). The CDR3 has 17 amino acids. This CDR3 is CASSFGSGGTSYNEQFF. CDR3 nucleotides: TGTGCCAGCAGCTTCGGTTCAGGCGGAACCTCCTACAATGAGCAGTTCTTC.

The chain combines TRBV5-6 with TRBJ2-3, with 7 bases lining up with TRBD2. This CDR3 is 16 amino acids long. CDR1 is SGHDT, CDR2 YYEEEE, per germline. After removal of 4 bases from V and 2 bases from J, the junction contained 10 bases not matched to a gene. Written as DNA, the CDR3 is TGTGCCAGCAGCCCAGGGCTTAGCGGGCCCACAGATACGCAGTATTTT. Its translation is CASSPGLSGPTDTQYF.

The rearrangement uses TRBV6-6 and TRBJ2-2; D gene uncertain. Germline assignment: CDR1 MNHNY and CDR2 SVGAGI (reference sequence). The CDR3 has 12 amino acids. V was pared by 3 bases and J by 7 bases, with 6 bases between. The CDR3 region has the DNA TGTGCCAGCAGTTATGAAGTCGGGGAGCTGTTTTTT. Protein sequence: CASSYEVGELFF.